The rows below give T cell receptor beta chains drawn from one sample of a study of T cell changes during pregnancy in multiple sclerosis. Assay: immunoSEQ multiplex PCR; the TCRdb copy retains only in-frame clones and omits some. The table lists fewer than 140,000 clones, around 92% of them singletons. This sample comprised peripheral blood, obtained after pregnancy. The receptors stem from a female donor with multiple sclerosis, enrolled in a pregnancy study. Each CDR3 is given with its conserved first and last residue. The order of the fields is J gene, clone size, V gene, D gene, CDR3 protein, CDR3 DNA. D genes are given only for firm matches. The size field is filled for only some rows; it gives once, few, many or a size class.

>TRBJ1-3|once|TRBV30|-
CAWSRGVGNTIYF
TGTGCCTGGAGTCGAGGTGTAGGAAACACCATATATTTT
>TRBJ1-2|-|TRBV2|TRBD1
CASSEEEPGGLGYTF
TGTGCCAGCAGTGAAGAGGAGCCAGGGGGTTTGGGCTACACCTTC
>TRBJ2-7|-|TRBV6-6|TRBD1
CASSRTGGEQYF
TGTGCCAGCAGCCGGACAGGGGGCGAGCAGTACTTC
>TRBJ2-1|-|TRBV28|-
CASSPGGRGRNNEQFF
TGTGCCAGCAGTCCGGGGGGGAGGGGGCGCAACAATGAGCAGTTCTTC
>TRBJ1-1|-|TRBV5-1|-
CASSLGLQDAVTNTEAFF
TGCGCCAGCAGCTTGGGTTTACAGGACGCTGTGACGAACACTGAAGCTTTCTTT
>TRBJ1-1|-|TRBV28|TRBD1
CASSSGGAENTEAFF
TGTGCCAGCAGTTCAGGGGGCGCGGAGAACACTGAAGCTTTCTTT
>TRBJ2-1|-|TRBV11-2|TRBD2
CASSFFSGSGGEQFF
TGTGCCAGCAGCTTCTTTAGCGGGAGTGGGGGTGAGCAGTTCTTC
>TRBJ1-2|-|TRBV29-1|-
CSVEDRQRIYGYTF
TGCAGCGTTGAAGATAGGCAGCGGATCTATGGCTACACCTTC
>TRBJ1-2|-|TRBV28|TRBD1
CAIGQGTYYGYTF
TGTGCCATCGGACAGGGGACTTACTATGGCTACACCTTC
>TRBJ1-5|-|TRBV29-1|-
CSVSGSSNQPQHF
TGCAGCGTTTCCGGGTCTAGCAATCAGCCCCAGCATTTT
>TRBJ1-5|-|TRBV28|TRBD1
CATHSGGGQPQHF
TGTGCCACCCACTCAGGGGGAGGTCAGCCCCAGCATTTT
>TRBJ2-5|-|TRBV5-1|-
CASSLYTDPGETQYF
TGCGCCAGCAGCTTGTATACCGACCCAGGAGAGACCCAGTACTTC
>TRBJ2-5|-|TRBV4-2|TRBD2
CASSQLPSPRLAGVVETQYF
TGTGCCAGCAGCCAACTACCCTCTCCCAGGCTAGCGGGAGTCGTAGAGACCCAGTACTTC
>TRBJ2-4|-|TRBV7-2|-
CASSLTVDHIQYF
TGTGCCAGCAGCTTGACAGTCGATCACATTCAGTACTTC
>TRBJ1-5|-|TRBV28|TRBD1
CASRAGGTAIGNQPQHF
TGTGCCAGCAGGGCCGGAGGGACAGCCATTGGCAATCAGCCCCAGCATTTT
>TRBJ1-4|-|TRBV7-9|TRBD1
CASSRGQGDEKLFF
TGTGCCAGCAGCCGGGGACAGGGAGATGAAAAACTGTTTTTT
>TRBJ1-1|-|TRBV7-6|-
CASTKTPSTEAFF
TGTGCCAGCACCAAGACACCGTCAACTGAAGCTTTCTTT
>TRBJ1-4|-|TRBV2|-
CAGLTDINEKLFF
TGTGCCGGGCTGACAGACATTAATGAAAAACTGTTTTTT
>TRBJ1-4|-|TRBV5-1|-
CASSLVGGWDEKLFF
TGCGCCAGCAGCTTGGTCGGAGGGTGGGATGAAAAACTGTTTTTT
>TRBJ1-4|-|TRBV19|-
CASSSQTGVLNEKLFF
TGTGCCAGTAGCTCTCAAACCGGGGTCCTAAATGAAAAACTGTTTTTT
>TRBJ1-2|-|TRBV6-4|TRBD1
CASLFRPGTGVYGYTF
TGTGCCAGCCTGTTCCGACCCGGGACAGGGGTCTATGGCTACACCTTC
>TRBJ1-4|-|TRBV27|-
CASSFFPPGTEKLFF
TGTGCCAGCAGTTTTTTCCCCCCGGGAACGGAAAAACTGTTTTTT
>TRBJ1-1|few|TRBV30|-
CAWSVIGGNTEAFF
TGTGCCTGGAGTGTAATCGGTGGGAACACTGAAGCTTTCTTT